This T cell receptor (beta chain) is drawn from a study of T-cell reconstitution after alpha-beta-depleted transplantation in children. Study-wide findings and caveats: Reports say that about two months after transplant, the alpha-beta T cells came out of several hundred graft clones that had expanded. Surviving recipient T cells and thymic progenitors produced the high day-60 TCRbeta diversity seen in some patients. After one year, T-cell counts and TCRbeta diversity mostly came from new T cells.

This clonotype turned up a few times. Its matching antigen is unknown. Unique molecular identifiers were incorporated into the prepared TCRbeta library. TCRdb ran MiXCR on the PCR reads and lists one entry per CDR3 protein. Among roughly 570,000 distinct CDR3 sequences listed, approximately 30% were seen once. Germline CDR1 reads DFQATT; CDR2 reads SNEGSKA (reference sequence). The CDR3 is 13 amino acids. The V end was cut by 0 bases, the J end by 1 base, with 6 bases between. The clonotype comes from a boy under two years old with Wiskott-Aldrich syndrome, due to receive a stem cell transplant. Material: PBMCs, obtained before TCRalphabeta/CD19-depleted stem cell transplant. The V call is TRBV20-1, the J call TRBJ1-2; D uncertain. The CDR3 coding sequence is TGCAGTGCTAGAGATGGGTATAACTATGGCTACACCTTC. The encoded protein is CSARDGYNYGYTF.